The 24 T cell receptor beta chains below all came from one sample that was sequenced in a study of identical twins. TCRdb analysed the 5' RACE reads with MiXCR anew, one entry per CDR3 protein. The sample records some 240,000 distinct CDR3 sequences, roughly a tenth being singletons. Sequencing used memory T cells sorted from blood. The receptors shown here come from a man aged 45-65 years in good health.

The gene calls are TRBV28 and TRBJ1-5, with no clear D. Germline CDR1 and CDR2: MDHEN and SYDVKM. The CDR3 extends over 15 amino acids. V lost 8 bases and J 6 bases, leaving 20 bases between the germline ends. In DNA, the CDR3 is TGTGCCAGCGCGGGTCGGAGGCTTCTGGTTCAGCCCCAGCATTTT. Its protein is CASAGRRLLVQPQHF.

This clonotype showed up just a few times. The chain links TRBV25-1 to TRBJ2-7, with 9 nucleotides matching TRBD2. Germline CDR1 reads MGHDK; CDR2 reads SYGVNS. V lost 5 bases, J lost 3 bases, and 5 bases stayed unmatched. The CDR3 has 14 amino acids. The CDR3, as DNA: TGTGCCAGCAGTAAAGCGGGAGGCCTCTACGAGCAGTACTTC. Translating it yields CASSKAGGLYEQYF.

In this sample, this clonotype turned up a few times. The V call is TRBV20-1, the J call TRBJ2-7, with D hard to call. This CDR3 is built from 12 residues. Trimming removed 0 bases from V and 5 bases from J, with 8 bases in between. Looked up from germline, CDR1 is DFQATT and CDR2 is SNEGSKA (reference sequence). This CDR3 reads CSARDNRNEQYF. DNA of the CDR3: TGCAGTGCTAGAGATAATAGGAACGAGCAGTACTTC.

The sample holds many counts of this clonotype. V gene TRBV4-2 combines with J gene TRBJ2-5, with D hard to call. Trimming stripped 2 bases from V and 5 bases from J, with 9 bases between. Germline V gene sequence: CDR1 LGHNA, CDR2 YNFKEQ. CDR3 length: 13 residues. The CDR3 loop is CASSQSQLETQYF. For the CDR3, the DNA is TGTGCCAGCAGCCAATCGCAGTTGGAGACCCAGTACTTC.

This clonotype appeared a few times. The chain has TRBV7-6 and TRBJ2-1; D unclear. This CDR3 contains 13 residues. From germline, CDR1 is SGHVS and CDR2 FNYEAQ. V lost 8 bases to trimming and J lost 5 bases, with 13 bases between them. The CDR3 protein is CASSNQPHNEQFF. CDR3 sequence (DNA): TGTGCCAGCTCCAATCAGCCCCACAATGAGCAGTTCTTC.

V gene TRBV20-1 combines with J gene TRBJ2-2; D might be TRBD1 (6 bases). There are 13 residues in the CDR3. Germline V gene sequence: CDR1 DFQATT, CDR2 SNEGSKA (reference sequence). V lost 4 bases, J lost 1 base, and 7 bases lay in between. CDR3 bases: TGCAGTGCTACGGGACAGAACACCGGGGAGCTGTTTTTT. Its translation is CSATGQNTGELFF.

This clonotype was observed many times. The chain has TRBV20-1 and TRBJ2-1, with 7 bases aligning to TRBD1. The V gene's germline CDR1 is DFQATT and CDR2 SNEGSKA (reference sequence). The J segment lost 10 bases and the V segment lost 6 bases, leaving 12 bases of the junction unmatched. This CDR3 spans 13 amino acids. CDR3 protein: CSAPGQRAGEQFF. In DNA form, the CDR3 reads TGCAGTGCCCCGGGACAGAGGGCAGGGGAGCAGTTCTTC.

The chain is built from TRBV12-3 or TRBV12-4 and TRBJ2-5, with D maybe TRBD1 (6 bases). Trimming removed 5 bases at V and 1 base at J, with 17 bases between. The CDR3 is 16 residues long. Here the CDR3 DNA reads TGTGCCAGCAGTGCTAACAGGGCACTATCCCAAGAGACCCAGTACTTC. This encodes CASSANRALSQETQYF.

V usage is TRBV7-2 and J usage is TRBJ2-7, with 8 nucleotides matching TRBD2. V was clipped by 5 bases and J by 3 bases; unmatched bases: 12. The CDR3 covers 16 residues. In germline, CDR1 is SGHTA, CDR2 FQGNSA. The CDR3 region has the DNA TGTGCCAGCAGCAAAAGGGGGGGTAGCGGGGTCTACGAGCAGTACTTC. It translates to CASSKRGGSGVYEQYF.

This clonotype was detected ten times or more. The CDR3 reads CASSLSAATYEQYF. The DNA for the CDR3 is TGTGCCAGCAGCTTGTCGGCAGCTACCTACGAGCAGTACTTC. The rearrangement links TRBV5-5 to TRBJ2-7; D uncertain. CDR3 length equals 14 residues. Germline V gene lookup returns CDR1 SGHKS and CDR2 YYEKEE (reference sequence). V was clipped by 1 base and J by 2 bases, with 10 bases between them.

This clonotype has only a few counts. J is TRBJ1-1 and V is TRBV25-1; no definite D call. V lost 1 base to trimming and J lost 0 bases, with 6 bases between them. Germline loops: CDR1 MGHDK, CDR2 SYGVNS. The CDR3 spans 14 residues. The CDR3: CASSESAMNTEAFF. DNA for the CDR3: TGTGCCAGCAGTGAATCAGCGATGAACACTGAAGCTTTCTTT.

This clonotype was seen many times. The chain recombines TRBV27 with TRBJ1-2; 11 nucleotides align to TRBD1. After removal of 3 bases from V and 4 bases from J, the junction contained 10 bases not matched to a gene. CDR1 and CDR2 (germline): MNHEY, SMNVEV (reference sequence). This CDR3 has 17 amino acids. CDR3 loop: CASSFLTGTGGSYGYTF. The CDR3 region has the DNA TGTGCCAGCAGTTTCCTCACCGGGACAGGGGGTTCCTATGGCTACACCTTC.

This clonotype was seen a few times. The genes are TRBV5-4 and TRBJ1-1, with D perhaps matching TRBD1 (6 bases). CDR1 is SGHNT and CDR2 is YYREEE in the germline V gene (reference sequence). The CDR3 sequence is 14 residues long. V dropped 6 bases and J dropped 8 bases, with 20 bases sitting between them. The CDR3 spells CASTYRDTGREAFF. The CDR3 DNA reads TGTGCCAGCACCTACCGGGACACGGGCCGGGAAGCTTTCTTT.

The CDR3 bases are TGTGCCAGCAGTTCCGGGGGCGCTAACTATGGCTACACCTTC. This codes for CASSSGGANYGYTF. V usage is TRBV28 and J usage is TRBJ1-2; maybe TRBD1 (6 bases). Germline V gene sequence: CDR1 MDHEN, CDR2 SYDVKM. With 4 bases removed from V and 0 bases from J, the gap between germline ends came to 9 bases. CDR3 length equals 14 residues.

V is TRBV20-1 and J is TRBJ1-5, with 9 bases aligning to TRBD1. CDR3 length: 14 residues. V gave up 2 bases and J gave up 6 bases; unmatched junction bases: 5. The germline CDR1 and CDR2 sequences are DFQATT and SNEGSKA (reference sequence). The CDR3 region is CSARIGTGFQPQHF. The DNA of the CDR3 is TGCAGTGCTAGAATCGGGACAGGGTTTCAGCCCCAGCATTTT.

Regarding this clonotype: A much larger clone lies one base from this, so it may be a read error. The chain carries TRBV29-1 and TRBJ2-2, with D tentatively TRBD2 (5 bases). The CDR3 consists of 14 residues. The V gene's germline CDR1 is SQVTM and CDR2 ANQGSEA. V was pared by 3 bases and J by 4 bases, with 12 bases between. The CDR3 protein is CSVEEEQTTGELFF. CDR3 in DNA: TGCAGCGTTGAGGAGGAGCAGACCACCGGGGAGCTGTTTTTT.

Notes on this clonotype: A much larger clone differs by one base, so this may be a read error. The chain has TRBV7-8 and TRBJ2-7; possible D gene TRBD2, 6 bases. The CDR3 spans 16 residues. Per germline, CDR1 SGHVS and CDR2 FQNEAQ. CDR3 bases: TGTGCCAGCAGCTTAGTCGCCTCCCGGGAGTCTTACGAGCAGTCCTTC. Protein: CASSLVASRESYEQSF.

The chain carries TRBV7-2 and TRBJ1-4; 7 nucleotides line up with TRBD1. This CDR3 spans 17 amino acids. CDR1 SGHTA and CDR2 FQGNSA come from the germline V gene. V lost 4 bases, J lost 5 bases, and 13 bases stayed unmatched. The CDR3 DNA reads TGTGCCAGCAGCTCCATTAGGACAGGCCCTACAAATGAAAAACTGTTTTTT. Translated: CASSSIRTGPTNEKLFF.

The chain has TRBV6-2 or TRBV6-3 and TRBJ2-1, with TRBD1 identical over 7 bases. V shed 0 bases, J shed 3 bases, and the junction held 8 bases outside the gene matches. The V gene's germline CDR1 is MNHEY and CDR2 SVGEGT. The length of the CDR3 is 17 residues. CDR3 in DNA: TGTGCCAGCAGTTACTCAGCGACAGGGAATTTCTACAATGAGCAGTTCTTC. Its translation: CASSYSATGNFYNEQFF.

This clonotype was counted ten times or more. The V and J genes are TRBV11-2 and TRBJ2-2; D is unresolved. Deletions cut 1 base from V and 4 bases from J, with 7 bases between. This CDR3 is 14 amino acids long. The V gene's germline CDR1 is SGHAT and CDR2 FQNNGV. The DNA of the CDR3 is TGTGCCAGCAGCTTAGGGTTTGGCACCGGGGAGCTGTTTTTT. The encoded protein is CASSLGFGTGELFF. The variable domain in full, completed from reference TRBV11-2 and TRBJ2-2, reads EAGVAQSPRYKIIEKRQSVAFWCNPISGHATLYWYQQILGQGPKLLIQFQNNGVVDDSQLPKDRFSAERLKGVDSTLKIQPAKLEDSAVYLCASSLGFGTGELFFGEGSRLTVL.

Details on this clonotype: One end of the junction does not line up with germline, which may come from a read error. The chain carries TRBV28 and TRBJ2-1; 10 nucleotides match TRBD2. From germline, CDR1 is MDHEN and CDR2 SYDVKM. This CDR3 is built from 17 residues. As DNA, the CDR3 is TGTGCCAGCAGTACCGGGACTAGCGTAGTCTCCCACAATGAGCAGTTCTTC. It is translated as CASSTGTSVVSHNEQFF.

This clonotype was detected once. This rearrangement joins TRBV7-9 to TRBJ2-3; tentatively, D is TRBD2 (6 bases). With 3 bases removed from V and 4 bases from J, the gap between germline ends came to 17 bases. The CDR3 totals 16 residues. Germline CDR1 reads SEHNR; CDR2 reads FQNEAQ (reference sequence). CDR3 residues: CASSFWGDAPSDTQYF. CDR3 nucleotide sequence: TGTGCCAGCAGCTTTTGGGGGGACGCCCCCTCAGATACGCAGTATTTT.

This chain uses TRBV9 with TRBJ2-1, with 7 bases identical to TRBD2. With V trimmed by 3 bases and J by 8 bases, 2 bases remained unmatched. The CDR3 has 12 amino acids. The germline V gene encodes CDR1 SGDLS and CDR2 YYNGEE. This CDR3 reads CASSGGSDEQFF. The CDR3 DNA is TGTGCCAGCAGCGGCGGGAGCGATGAGCAGTTCTTC. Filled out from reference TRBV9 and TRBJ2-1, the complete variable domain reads DSGVTQTPKHLITATGQRVTLRCSPRSGDLSVYWYQQSLDQGLQFLIQYYNGEERAKGNILERFSAQQFPDLHSELNLSSLELGDSALYFCASSGGSDEQFFGPGTRLTVL.

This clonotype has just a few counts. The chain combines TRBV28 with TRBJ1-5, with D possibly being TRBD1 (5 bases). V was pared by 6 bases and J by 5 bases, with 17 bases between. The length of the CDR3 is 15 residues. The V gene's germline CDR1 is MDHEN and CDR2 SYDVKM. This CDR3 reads CASRLPRQGDQPQHF. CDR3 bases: TGTGCCAGCAGGCTCCCCAGGCAGGGAGATCAGCCCCAGCATTTT.